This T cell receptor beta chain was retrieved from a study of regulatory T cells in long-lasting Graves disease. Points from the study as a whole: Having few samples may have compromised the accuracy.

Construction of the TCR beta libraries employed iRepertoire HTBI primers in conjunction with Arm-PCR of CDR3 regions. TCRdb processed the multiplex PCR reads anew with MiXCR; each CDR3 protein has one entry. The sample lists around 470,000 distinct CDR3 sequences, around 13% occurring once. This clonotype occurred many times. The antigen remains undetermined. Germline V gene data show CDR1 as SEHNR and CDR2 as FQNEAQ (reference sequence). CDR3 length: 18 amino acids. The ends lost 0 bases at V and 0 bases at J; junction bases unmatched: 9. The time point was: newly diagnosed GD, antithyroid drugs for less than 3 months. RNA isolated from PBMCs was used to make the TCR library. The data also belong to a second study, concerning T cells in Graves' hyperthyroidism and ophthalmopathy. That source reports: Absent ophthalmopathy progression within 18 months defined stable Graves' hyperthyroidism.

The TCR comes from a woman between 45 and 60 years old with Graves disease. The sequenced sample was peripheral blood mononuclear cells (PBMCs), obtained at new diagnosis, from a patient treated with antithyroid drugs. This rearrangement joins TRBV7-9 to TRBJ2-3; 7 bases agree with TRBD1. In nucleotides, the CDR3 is TGTGCCAGCAGCTTAGCCAGGGACAGCCGACCTAGCACAGATACGCAGTATTTT. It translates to CASSLARDSRPSTDTQYF.